The TCR beta chain described here comes from a study of graft-versus-host responses after intestinal transplantation. Study summary: Every one of the recipients received anti-thymocyte globulin induction and afterwards took tacrolimus and steroids for roughly three years. The study's findings and limits: Early post-transplant HvG declines tracked with peak circulating GvH clone levels. Recipient marrow contained GvH clones, some of which appeared first in ileum or blood. Patients who carried graft-donor T cell macrochimerism also had high graft-versus-host to host-versus-graft clonal ratios in their allografts.

Germline V gene sequence: CDR1 SGHRS, CDR2 YFSETQ. This CDR3 spans 16 amino acids. Trimming removed 2 bases from V and 4 bases from J, with 18 bases in between. Data came from immunoSEQ multiplex PCR; TCRdb stores just in-frame clones and leaves some out. The repertoire holds tens of thousands of clones, with around 90% as singletons. Concerning this clone: Its antigen is undetermined.

The chain is built from TRBV5-1 and TRBJ1-2; D unresolved. Here the sequenced sample was unstimulated CD8+ T cells sorted from spleen or lymph node cells, taken before intestinal transplant. This receptor was obtained from a human donor who received an intestinal transplant. The CDR3 protein is CASSFNPQQSLYGYTF. The CDR3 DNA reads TGCGCCAGCAGCTTTAATCCCCAACAGTCCCTCTATGGCTACACCTTC.